This record looks at one T cell receptor beta chain sequence and its context. Its antigen remains unidentified. This clone may be a read error of a much larger clone one base away. The germline V gene encodes CDR1 LNHDA and CDR2 SQIVND (reference sequence). This CDR3 is built from 17 residues. Trimming left V 4 bases short and J 2 bases short, with 17 bases between. Sampling of bone marrow took place during active disease in every patient. These data originate in a study of read filtering for tumor transcriptome and immune sequencing. Overall study results and limits: Single-read clonotypes: roughly 81% of IR-seq clonotypes (approximately 4% of reads), around three quarters of RNA-seq clonotypes (44.6% of reads). RNA-seq captured clonotypes less deeply and reliably than IR-seq.

Molecular barcoded adaptors covering alpha/delta and beta/gamma chains were used on roughly 400 ng RNA. TCRdb used MiXCR to reprocess the reads, holding one entry per CDR3 protein. In the table there are around 140,000 distinct CDR3 sequences, roughly 13% of which are singletons. This chain uses TRBV19 with TRBJ1-4; D may be TRBD1 (6 bases). Sample: a population of CD138-negative cells sorted from bone marrow. The receptor was derived from a donor at least 40 years old with multiple myeloma. Written as DNA, the CDR3 is TGTGCCAGTAGTACCTCCGGCAGGGGATTGACTAATGAAAAACTGTTTTTT. The encoded protein is CASSTSGRGLTNEKLFF.